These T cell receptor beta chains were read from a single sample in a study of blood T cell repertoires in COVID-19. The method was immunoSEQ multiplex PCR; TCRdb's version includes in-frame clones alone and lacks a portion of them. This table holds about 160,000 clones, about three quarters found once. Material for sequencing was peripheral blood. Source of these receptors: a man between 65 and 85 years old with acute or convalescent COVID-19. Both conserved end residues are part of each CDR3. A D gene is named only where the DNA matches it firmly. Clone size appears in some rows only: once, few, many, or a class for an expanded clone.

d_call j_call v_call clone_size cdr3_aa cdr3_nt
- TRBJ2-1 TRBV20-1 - CSTLAQRQFF TGCAGTACCCTAGCGCAGAGGCAGTTCTTC
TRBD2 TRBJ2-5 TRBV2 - CASSATSGGAPVYF TGTGCCAGCAGCGCAACTAGCGGGGGAGCCCCAGTGTACTTC
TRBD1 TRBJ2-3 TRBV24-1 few CATSDPTGNTDTQYF TGTGCCACCAGTGACCCGACAGGGAACACAGATACGCAGTATTTT
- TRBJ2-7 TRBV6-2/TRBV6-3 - CASSLTHLHEQYF TGTGCCAGCAGCTTGACTCATCTCCACGAGCAGTACTTC
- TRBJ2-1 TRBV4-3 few CASSQVGQGFRAEQFF TGCGCCAGCAGCCAAGTAGGCCAGGGGTTTAGGGCTGAGCAGTTCTTC
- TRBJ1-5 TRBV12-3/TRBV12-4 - CASSPYINQPQHF TGTGCCAGCAGTCCCTATATCAATCAGCCCCAGCATTTT
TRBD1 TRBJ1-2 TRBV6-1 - CASSGMGTGGLYGYTF TGTGCCAGCAGTGGGATGGGGACAGGGGGCCTCTATGGCTACACCTTC
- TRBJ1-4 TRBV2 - CASSESRANEKLFF TGTGCCAGCAGTGAATCCAGGGCTAATGAAAAACTGTTTTTT
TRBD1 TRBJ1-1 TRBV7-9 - CASRTKDRLNTEAFF TGTGCCAGCAGAACGAAGGACAGGCTGAACACTGAAGCTTTCTTT
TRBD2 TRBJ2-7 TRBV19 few CASKSAGGSYEQYF TGTGCCAGTAAATCAGCGGGAGGGTCCTACGAGCAGTACTTC
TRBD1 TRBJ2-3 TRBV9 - CASSVRQGALADTQYF TGTGCCAGCAGCGTACGTCAGGGGGCGTTGGCAGATACGCAGTATTTT
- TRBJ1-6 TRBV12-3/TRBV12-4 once CASRGGWGPLHF TGTGCCAGCAGGGGAGGATGGGGACCCCTCCACTTT
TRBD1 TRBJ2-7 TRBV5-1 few CASSQGQGPLHEQYF TGCGCCAGCAGCCAGGGACAGGGGCCACTCCACGAGCAGTACTTC
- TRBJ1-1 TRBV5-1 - CASSSRVGGTEAFF TGCGCCAGCAGCTCCAGAGTGGGAGGCACTGAAGCTTTCTTT
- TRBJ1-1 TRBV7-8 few CASSLVLQNTEAFF TGTGCCAGCAGCTTAGTACTCCAGAACACTGAAGCTTTCTTT